The 10 T cell receptor beta chains presented below share a single source sample, sequenced in a study of blood T cells in healthy people across ages. With a J-beta primer mix and a sample-barcoded 5' primer, a second PCR ran roughly 6 to 12 cycles. TCRdb itself ran the 5' RACE reads through MiXCR, one entry per CDR3 protein. The repertoire has some 780,000 distinct CDR3 sequences, roughly 56% of them found once; the top ten carry approximately 24%. The sequenced sample was blood. The source of these receptors is a man aged 35 to 55 in good health.

The chain is built from TRBV7-9 and TRBJ2-7, with 10 bases that match TRBD1. From germline, CDR1 is SEHNR and CDR2 FQNEAQ (reference sequence). The CDR3 covers 18 residues. Trimming removed 4 bases from V and 0 bases from J; junction bases left unmatched: 12. The CDR3 spells CASSSGQGDSLSSYEQYF. Here the CDR3 DNA reads TGTGCCAGCAGCTCCGGACAGGGGGACTCCCTTAGCTCCTACGAGCAGTACTTC. Based on the CDR3 plus reference TRBV7-9 and TRBJ2-7, the full variable domain is DTGVSQNPRHKITKRGQNVTFRCDPISEHNRLYWYRQTLGQGPEFLTYFQNEAQLEKSRLLSDRFSAERPKGSFSTLEIQRTEQGDSAMYLCASSSGQGDSLSSYEQYFGPGTRLTVT.

The V and J genes are TRBV6-2 or TRBV6-3 and TRBJ2-5, with TRBD2 matching over 11 bases. With the DNA end fitting TRBJ2-7 better, the J assignment may be wrong. The germline CDR1 and CDR2 sequences are MNHEY and SVGEGT. The CDR3 is 18 amino acids. CDR3 bases: TGTGCCAGCAGTTTTCTCCCTCGTCTAGCGGGAGGTGTGGACGAGCAGTACTTC. This translates into CASSFLPRLAGGVDEQYF.

V gene TRBV7-2 combines with J gene TRBJ2-4; 14 nucleotides line up with TRBD2. CDR1 is SGHTA and CDR2 is FQGNSA in the germline V gene. The CDR3 consists of 16 residues. The J segment lost 6 bases and the V segment lost 5 bases, leaving 6 bases of the junction unmatched. The CDR3 spells CASSRGLAGAGNIQYF. In DNA, the CDR3 is TGTGCCAGCAGCAGGGGACTAGCGGGGGCCGGAAACATTCAGTACTTC.

The chain combines TRBV12-3 or TRBV12-4 with TRBJ2-1; D perhaps matches TRBD1 (6 bases). V was cut by 6 bases and J by 12 bases, with 18 bases left in between. This CDR3 is built from 13 residues. The chain's CDR3 is CASRAHRVMRQFF. The CDR3 bases are TGTGCCAGCAGAGCACACAGGGTAATGAGGCAGTTCTTC.

The J gene is TRBJ1-2, the V gene TRBV19, with no clear D. CDR1 LNHDA and CDR2 SQIVND come from the germline V gene (reference sequence). The CDR3 runs 8 residues. Trimming took 10 bases from V and 6 from J, leaving 3 bases between them. Here the CDR3 DNA reads TGTGCCACGGATGGCTACACCTTC. Protein: CATDGYTF. The variable domain in full, with the rest retrieved from reference TRBV19 and TRBJ1-2, is DGGITQSPKYLFRKEGQNVTLSCEQNLNHDAMYWYRQDPGQGLRLIYYSQIVNDFQKGDIAEGYSVSREKKESFPLTVTSAQKNPTAFYLCATDGYTFGSGTRLTVV.

V usage is TRBV29-1 and J usage is TRBJ1-1; D ambiguous. Per the germline V gene, CDR1 is SQVTM and CDR2 is ANQGSEA. This CDR3 is built from 13 residues. V shed 1 base and J shed 4 bases, with 10 bases lying between them. CDR3 in DNA: TGCAGCGTTGAAGCGGCTTCTGGCACTGAAGCTTTCTTT. Protein: CSVEAASGTEAFF.

The V gene is TRBV29-1, the J gene TRBJ2-2, with D possibly being TRBD1 or TRBD2 (5 bases each). CDR1 is SQVTM, CDR2 ANQGSEA, per germline. CDR3 length equals 16 residues. V lost 6 bases, J lost 2 bases, and 19 bases lay in between. CDR3 nucleotide sequence: TGCAGCGTATGTAACCGGGGCCGACTTAACACCGGGGAGCTGTTTTTT. As protein: CSVCNRGRLNTGELFF.

The rearrangement links TRBV28 to TRBJ2-5; maybe TRBD2 (5 bases). V shed 6 bases and J shed 5 bases, with 25 bases lying between them. CDR3 length equals 17 residues. Germline V lookup: CDR1 MDHEN, CDR2 SYDVKM. CDR3 in DNA: TGTGCCAGCAGCTTCCAAATCGGGAACCACGTGGGTGAGACCCAGTACTTC. The encoded protein is CASSFQIGNHVGETQYF.

The chain has TRBV20-1 and TRBJ2-5; 9 bases map to TRBD2. V was clipped by 0 bases and J by 1 base; unmatched bases: 6. The germline CDR1 and CDR2 sequences are DFQATT and SNEGSKA (reference sequence). CDR3 size: 16 residues. CDR3 sequence (DNA): TGCAGTGCTAGAGAGTCTAGCGGGGCGATCCAAGAGACCCAGTACTTC. Its translation is CSARESSGAIQETQYF.

The chain uses TRBV7-2 and TRBJ2-5; D is unclear. V was shortened by 1 base and J by 4 bases, with 10 bases between the two germline ends. CDR1 and CDR2 (germline): SGHTA, FQGNSA. The CDR3 length is 14 residues. The CDR3 protein is CASSLEAFGETQYF. The CDR3 nucleotides read TGTGCCAGCAGCTTAGAGGCCTTCGGAGAGACCCAGTACTTC.